This is a list of T cell receptor beta chains from one sample in a study of blood T cells in healthy people across ages. Via MiXCR, TCRdb re-called the 5' RACE reads, giving one row per CDR3 protein. Here the sample spans 1,500,000 or so distinct CDR3 sequences, 55% to 75% being singletons. The sequenced sample consisted of blood. The receptors were gathered from a young man in good health. The CDR3 runs from the conserved cysteine through the conserved F or W. A D gene is named only where the DNA matches it firmly. For some rows the clone size is stated as once, few or many, or as a class when expanded; others skip it.

J,size,D,V,CDR3,DNA
TRBJ2-3,NA,TRBD1,TRBV20-1,CSARDPGTATDTQYF,TGCAGTGCTAGAGATCCCGGGACAGCAACAGATACGCAGTATTTT
TRBJ2-1,NA,NA,TRBV6-5,CASSYGPNPGGKYNEQFF,TGTGCCAGCAGTTATGGTCCGAACCCTGGCGGGAAATACAATGAGCAGTTCTTC
TRBJ2-3,NA,NA,TRBV7-9,CASLVRDGADTQYF,TGTGCCAGCTTGGTGCGGGATGGCGCAGATACGCAGTATTTT
TRBJ2-7,NA,NA,TRBV28,CASSFFGYEQYF,TGTGCCAGCAGTTTTTTCGGCTACGAGCAGTACTTC
TRBJ2-2,NA,NA,TRBV29-1,CSVEVAENTGELFF,TGCAGCGTTGAAGTGGCAGAGAACACCGGGGAGCTGTTTTTT
TRBJ2-7,few,NA,TRBV20-1,CSARDSRYPYEQYF,TGCAGTGCTAGAGATAGCCGATACCCCTACGAGCAGTACTTC
TRBJ2-2,NA,NA,TRBV7-2,CASSPSGGKNTGELFF,TGTGCCAGCAGCCCCTCCGGGGGCAAGAACACCGGGGAGCTGTTTTTT
TRBJ2-5,NA,TRBD1,TRBV20-1,CSATGGEETQYF,TGCAGTGCAACAGGGGGTGAAGAGACCCAGTACTTC
TRBJ2-1,NA,NA,TRBV4-2,CASSQDLQADLQYEQFF,TGTGCCAGCAGCCAAGATCTCCAGGCCGACTTACAATATGAGCAGTTCTTC
TRBJ2-1,NA,NA,TRBV2,CASTPGPGERNEQFF,TGTGCCAGTACTCCGGGTCCAGGGGAGCGAAATGAGCAGTTCTTC
TRBJ2-7,NA,NA,TRBV7-2,CASSLEFWPKASYEQYF,TGTGCCAGCAGCTTAGAGTTTTGGCCAAAAGCCTCCTACGAGCAGTACTTC
TRBJ2-5,few,NA,TRBV4-1,CASSQLGGTGIRETQYF,TGCGCCAGCAGCCAATTGGGAGGGACAGGAATCCGAGAGACCCAGTACTTC
TRBJ2-1,NA,TRBD1,TRBV29-1,CSVSAHPRQGRGYNEQFF,TGCAGCGTTTCAGCCCACCCCCGACAGGGAAGGGGATACAATGAGCAGTTCTTC
TRBJ2-3,NA,TRBD2,TRBV4-1,CASSFRGLAGGRTTDAQYF,TGCGCCAGCAGCTTTAGGGGACTAGCGGGAGGCCGTACCACAGATGCGCAGTATTTT
TRBJ2-7,NA,TRBD1,TRBV4-1,CASSPSTGVGNNEQYF,TGCGCCAGCAGCCCTTCGACAGGGGTGGGAAACAATGAGCAGTACTTC
TRBJ2-1,NA,NA,TRBV4-1,CASSPELGQAYNEQFF,TGCGCCAGCAGCCCCGAACTGGGGCAGGCCTACAATGAGCAGTTCTTC
TRBJ1-5,NA,NA,TRBV6-5,CASSLGAYSNQPQHF,TGTGCCAGCAGTCTGGGGGCCTATAGCAATCAGCCCCAGCATTTT
TRBJ2-7,NA,TRBD1,TRBV4-3,CASSQDPGQASYEQYF,TGCGCCAGCAGCCAAGATCCAGGACAGGCCTCCTACGAGCAGTACTTC
TRBJ1-6,NA,NA,TRBV11-2,CASSRRPSLGNSPLHF,TGTGCCAGCAGCCGACGACCTTCATTGGGGAATTCACCCCTCCACTTT
TRBJ2-2,NA,TRBD1,TRBV5-1,CASSSLPPGQTTGELFF,TGCGCCAGCAGCTCTTTGCCGCCGGGACAGACCACCGGGGAGCTGTTTTTT
TRBJ2-3,few,TRBD1,TRBV10-3,CAISVTNRGGSQDTQYF,TGTGCCATCAGTGTCACCAACAGGGGTGGTAGTCAAGATACGCAGTATTTT
TRBJ2-7,NA,TRBD2,TRBV7-2,CASSFTPTSGRASLNEQYF,TGTGCCAGCAGCTTTACCCCGACTAGCGGGAGGGCCAGTCTCAACGAGCAGTACTTC